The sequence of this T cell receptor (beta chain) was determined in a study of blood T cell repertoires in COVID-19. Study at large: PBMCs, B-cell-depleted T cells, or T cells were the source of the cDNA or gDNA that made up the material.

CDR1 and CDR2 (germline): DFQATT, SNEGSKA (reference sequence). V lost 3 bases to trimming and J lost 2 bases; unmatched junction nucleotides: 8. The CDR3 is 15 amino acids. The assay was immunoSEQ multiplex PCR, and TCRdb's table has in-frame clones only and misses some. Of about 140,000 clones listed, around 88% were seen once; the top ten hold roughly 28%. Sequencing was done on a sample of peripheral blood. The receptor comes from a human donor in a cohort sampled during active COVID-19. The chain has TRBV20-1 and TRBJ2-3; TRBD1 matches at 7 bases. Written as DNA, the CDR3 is TGCAGTGCTAGTGATCCGACAGGGACCACAGATACGCAGTATTTT. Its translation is CSASDPTGTTDTQYF.